Presented here are 11 T cell receptor beta chains from one specimen sequenced in a study of cytomegalovirus exposure and HLA in healthy donors. A multiplex PCR was run with 60 Vbeta primers and 13 Jbeta primers. Profiled with immunoSEQ multiplex PCR; TCRdb holds only in-frame clones, not every one. The table records approximately 100,000 clones, more than 65% of them present only once. The sequenced sample consisted of PBMCs. These receptors all stem from a human donor in good health.

CDR3 residues: CASRDRGMNTEAFF. CDR3 in DNA: TGTGCCAGCAGGGACAGGGGGATGAACACTGAAGCTTTCTTT. V is TRBV6-1 and J is TRBJ1-1, with TRBD1 matching over 10 bases. J gave up 0 bases and V 6 bases, and 1 base lay outside the gene matches. The CDR3 runs to 14 residues. Germline V gene sequence: CDR1 MNHNS, CDR2 SASEGT.

The rearrangement uses TRBV30 and TRBJ1-1; TRBD1 matches 8 bases. Germline CDR1 is GTSNPN and CDR2 is SVGIG (reference sequence). The J segment lost 8 bases and the V segment lost 3 bases, leaving 8 bases of the junction unmatched. The CDR3 is 13 residues long. As DNA, the CDR3 is TGTGCCTGGAGGGGATCCGGGACAGGAGAAGCTTTCTTT. Amino acid sequence: CAWRGSGTGEAFF.

J is TRBJ1-2 and V is TRBV11-2; D is uncertain. V was trimmed by 5 bases and J by 7 bases, leaving 14 bases between them. The CDR3 sequence is 13 residues long. Germline CDR1 is SGHAT and CDR2 is FQNNGV. CDR3 sequence (DNA): TGTGCCAGCAGCCCCAATAGGAGGTCTGGCTACACCTTC. This sequence encodes CASSPNRRSGYTF.

The V and J genes are TRBV9 and TRBJ2-5, with 13 bases identical to TRBD2. The DNA end favors TRBJ2-7, so the J call may be wrong. This CDR3 contains 16 residues. Per germline, CDR1 SGDLS and CDR2 YYNGEE. The CDR3 protein is CASSVETSGRIYEQYF. CDR3 DNA: TGTGCCAGCAGCGTAGAGACTAGCGGGAGGATCTACGAGCAGTACTTC.

CDR3 protein: CAWSGQGMNTEAFF. CDR3 nucleotide sequence: TGTGCCTGGAGCGGACAGGGGATGAACACTGAAGCTTTCTTT. The chain is built from TRBV30 and TRBJ1-1; 9 bases align to TRBD1. Germline V CDR1 and CDR2: GTSNPN, SVGIG (reference sequence). The J segment lost 0 bases and the V segment lost 3 bases, leaving 2 bases of the junction unmatched. The CDR3 covers 14 residues.

V is TRBV4-1 and J is TRBJ2-6, with D perhaps matching TRBD1 (5 bases). CDR1 and CDR2 (germline): MGHRA, YSYEKL. V shed 9 bases and J shed 1 base, with 25 bases lying between them. CDR3 size: 19 residues. The CDR3 DNA sequence: TGCGCCAGAACCCAAGGGGCAGGTCTTTTCCCATCTGGGGCCAACGTCCTGACTTTC. Protein sequence: CARTQGAGLFPSGANVLTF.

J is TRBJ1-2 and V is TRBV6-6; tentatively, D is TRBD1 (5 bases). V shed 11 bases and J shed 8 bases, with 21 bases lying between them. CDR1 is MNHNY, CDR2 SVGAGI, per germline (reference sequence). This CDR3 has 13 residues. This CDR3 is CAGATLGGKGYTF. CDR3 bases: TGTGCCGGAGCCACCTTGGGGGGAAAGGGCTACACCTTC.

This rearrangement joins TRBV5-1 to TRBJ1-5; no clear D. Germline loops: CDR1 SGHRS, CDR2 YFSETQ. This CDR3 is built from 15 residues. Trimming stripped 0 bases from V and 0 bases from J, with 7 bases between. CDR3 amino acids: CASSLAAGSNQPQHF. The CDR3 DNA reads TGCGCCAGCAGCTTGGCCGCGGGTAGCAATCAGCCCCAGCATTTT.

This sequence joins TRBV14 and TRBJ1-1; D unclear. The V gene lost 1 base and the J gene lost 1 base, with 13 bases spanning the gap. This CDR3 is 16 amino acids long. CDR1 is SGHDN and CDR2 is FVKESK in the germline V gene. The CDR3 here is CASSQAGSRSNTEAFF. For the CDR3, the DNA is TGTGCCAGCAGCCAAGCGGGAAGCCGATCGAACACTGAAGCTTTCTTT.

On this clone itself: At one of its ends the junction is not consistent with the germline gene, which may arise from a read error. This chain connects TRBV7-2 to TRBJ2-1, with D perhaps TRBD2 (5 bases). The CDR3 runs to 16 residues. Germline V lookup: CDR1 SGHTA, CDR2 FQGNSA. This CDR3 reads CASGLVGGFPWNEQFF. The DNA of the CDR3 is TGTGCCAGCGGCTTAGTCGGCGGGTTCCCTTGGAATGAGCAGTTCTTC. Drawing the rest from reference TRBV7-2 and TRBJ2-1, the complete variable domain is GAGVSQSPSNKVTEKGKDVELRCDPISGHTALYWYRQSLGQGLEFLIYFQGNSAPDKSGLPSDRFSAERTGGSVSTLTIQRTQQEDSAVYLCASGLVGGFPWNEQFFGPGTRLTVL.

V gene TRBV19 combines with J gene TRBJ2-1; 7 nucleotides agree with TRBD2. Germline CDR1 LNHDA, CDR2 SQIVND (reference sequence). V lost 4 bases and J lost 4; bases outside the gene matches: 1. This CDR3 comprises 13 residues. CDR3 bases: TGTGCCAGTAGTACTAGCGGTTACAATGAGCAGTTCTTC. It specifies CASSTSGYNEQFF.